This T cell receptor beta chain was observed in a study of lymphopenia after photon versus proton radiotherapy. General study findings and limits: Better survival with proton therapy was suggested as possible, not demonstrated. Under photons, naive T cells and diversity fell while effector/memory populations rose. After the lymphocyte nadir, photon-treated repertoires showed oligoclonal expansion, especially of CD8+ Temra cells.

As to this clone: Its antigen is undetermined.

CDR3 length equals 17 residues. CDR1 and CDR2 from the germline V gene are SEHNR and FQNEAQ (reference sequence). The trim removed 4 bases at V and 1 base at J, leaving 6 bases unmatched. Clones were read by immunoSEQ multiplex PCR, and TCRdb kept only the in-frame ones, dropping some. The table records thousands of clones, roughly 80% of them present only once. This chain connects TRBV7-9 to TRBJ1-4; TRBD1 matches 10 bases. This clonotype was sampled from a man at least 80 years old with esophageal cancer. Sample: peripheral blood, taken from a patient treated with proton-based radiotherapy. CDR3 sequence reads: CASSSWTGGRTNEKLFF. The CDR3 coding sequence is TGTGCCAGCAGCTCCTGGACAGGGGGGAGAACTAATGAAAAACTGTTTTTT.